These 13 T cell receptor beta chains originate from one sample sequenced in a study of T cell repertoires in cytomegalovirus infection (dated by TCRdb to between 2017 and 2020). These reads were obtained on an Illumina HiSeq 1500. TCRdb reprocessing: public reads trimmed at Q25 with fastp, clones called with MiXCR, in-frame beta chains kept. Here each entry gathers all rows of one CDR3 protein and keeps the most common genes and DNA. The sample data list approximately 700,000 distinct CDR3 sequences, and roughly 35% of these were observed just once. 2.8% of the sample is held by the ten biggest clonotypes. The sequenced material came from PBMCs. The receptors were sampled from a human donor in good health (CMV status not recorded). Some clones in this sample may be carry-over from other donors' samples.

This rearrangement joins TRBV5-1 to TRBJ1-6; D possibly corresponds to TRBD1 (5 bases). With 0 bases removed from V and 8 bases from J, the gap between germline ends came to 18 bases. The CDR3 has 17 amino acids. Germline V gives CDR1 SGHRS, CDR2 YFSETQ. CDR3 sequence: CASSLEGLLRLDSPLHF. CDR3 coding DNA: TGCGCCAGCAGCTTGGAGGGGCTGCTGAGGTTGGATTCACCCCTCCACTTT.

The chain recombines TRBV19 with TRBJ2-1, with 10 bases fitting TRBD2. Trimming removed 5 bases from V and 7 bases from J; junction bases left unmatched: 11. The CDR3 sequence is 16 residues long. Germline-derived CDR1 and CDR2 are LNHDA and SQIVND (reference sequence). CDR3 loop: CASSAGGLAGVNEQFF. CDR3 sequence (DNA): TGTGCCAGTAGTGCCGGCGGGCTAGCGGGAGTTAATGAGCAGTTCTTC.

The genes are TRBV12-3 or TRBV12-4 and TRBJ1-2, with 8 nucleotides matching TRBD1. V was pared by 0 bases and J by 4 bases, with 4 bases of the junction left unmatched. The CDR3 has 15 amino acids. CDR3 DNA sequence: TGTGCCAGCAGTTTAGCCGCGGGACAGGTCTATGGCTACACCTTC. This sequence encodes CASSLAAGQVYGYTF.

This clonotype has ten or more counts. The chain is built from TRBV4-2 and TRBJ2-1; 10 bases line up with TRBD2. V lost 1 base and J lost 7; bases outside the gene matches: 13. The CDR3 contains 18 residues. Looked up from germline, CDR1 is LGHNA and CDR2 is YNFKEQ. CDR3 DNA: TGTGCCAGCAGCCAAGGAGCTAGCGGGGGCTCCGGGGGGAATGAGCAGTTCTTC. It translates to CASSQGASGGSGGNEQFF.

The V gene is TRBV5-1, the J gene TRBJ1-1; 8 bases line up with TRBD1. Germline-derived CDR1 and CDR2 are SGHRS and YFSETQ. The V segment lost 5 bases and the J segment 4 bases; nucleotides outside the gene matches: 7. The CDR3 has 14 residues. The CDR3: CASRRQGWGTEAFF. DNA of the CDR3: TGCGCCAGCAGGCGACAGGGGTGGGGCACTGAAGCTTTCTTT.

The rearrangement links TRBV28 to TRBJ1-6; D gene ambiguous. Germline V gene lookup returns CDR1 MDHEN and CDR2 SYDVKM. The CDR3 has 15 amino acids. The V end lost 3 bases, the J end lost 9 bases, and 15 bases lay between the germline ends. The CDR3 loop reads CASSFFGLEGSPLHF. For the CDR3, the DNA is TGTGCCAGCAGTTTTTTCGGCCTGGAGGGTTCACCCCTCCACTTT.

This clonotype was picked up a small number of times. V gene TRBV7-9 combines with J gene TRBJ1-2, with TRBD1 matching over 7 bases. Germline CDR1 SEHNR, CDR2 FQNEAQ (reference sequence). CDR3 length: 17 amino acids. The J segment lost 3 bases and the V segment lost 5 bases, leaving 15 bases of the junction unmatched. In DNA, the CDR3 is TGTGCCAGCAGCGCGGATCGTAGGGGGCAAAATCACTATGGCTACACCTTC. Its translation: CASSADRRGQNHYGYTF.

The chain links TRBV20-1 to TRBJ1-2, with D unclear. Germline-derived CDR1 and CDR2 are DFQATT and SNEGSKA (reference sequence). V gave up 6 bases and J gave up 6 bases, with 26 bases separating them. The CDR3 runs to 16 residues. The DNA for the CDR3 is TGCAGTGCCCCCAAGTCCCAGGACCGTGGGAGGAATGGCTACACCTTC. Its translation: CSAPKSQDRGRNGYTF.

The chain employs TRBV6-1 and TRBJ2-1; D assignment may be TRBD1 or TRBD2 (5 bases each). Between the trimmed V and J ends, which lost 8 bases and 10 bases, there was a span of 15 bases. The CDR3 consists of 12 residues. Per germline, CDR1 MNHNS and CDR2 SASEGT. As DNA, the CDR3 is TGTGCCAGCGAGGGGAGAACCCACGAGCAGTTCTTC. It yields the protein CASEGRTHEQFF.

This clonotype appeared a few times. J is TRBJ2-3 and V is TRBV19; 9 bases are shared with TRBD2. The CDR3 contains 17 residues. The J segment lost 0 bases and the V segment lost 5 bases, leaving 9 bases of the junction unmatched. Germline lookup yields CDR1 LNHDA and CDR2 SQIVND (reference sequence). CDR3 nucleotide sequence: TGTGCCAGTAGTGTACTAGCGGGCTTTTCTAGCACAGATACGCAGTATTTT. It is translated as CASSVLAGFSSTDTQYF.

The J gene is TRBJ2-7, the V gene TRBV24-1; 7 nucleotides align to TRBD1. The CDR3 covers 16 residues. Per germline, CDR1 KGHDR and CDR2 SFDVKD. Losses at the gene ends were 4 bases for V and 3 bases for J; bases not matched to a gene: 11. Here the CDR3 reads CATSDRTGESLYEQYF. The CDR3, as DNA: TGTGCCACCAGTGACCGGACAGGCGAATCCCTCTACGAGCAGTACTTC.

This clonotype was seen more than once but under ten times. This chain links TRBV5-1 with TRBJ1-2, with unresolved D. The CDR3 is 14 residues long. Deletions cut 0 bases from V and 8 bases from J, with 14 bases between. Germline CDR1 and CDR2: SGHRS and YFSETQ. The CDR3 reads CASSLESAGMGYTF. In nucleotides, the CDR3 is TGCGCCAGCAGCTTGGAATCGGCGGGGATGGGCTACACCTTC.

For this clonotype: Compared with germline, one end of the junction differs, possibly owing to a read error. V and J are TRBV11-3 and TRBJ2-2; 9 bases match TRBD1. Germline V gives CDR1 SGHNT, CDR2 YENEEA. The CDR3 contains 16 residues. CDR3 DNA: TGTTCCAGCAGCCCAGGGACAGGGATGAACACCGGGGAGCTGTTTTTT. Protein sequence: CSSSPGTGMNTGELFF.